This T cell receptor beta chain was captured in a study of blood T cell repertoires in COVID-19. Study-level information: Sites across the United States, Italy and Spain contributed samples from acute and convalescent COVID-19. In each case, the material was cDNA or gDNA derived from T cells, B-cell-depleted T cells, or PBMCs.

Sequencing was performed with immunoSEQ multiplex PCR; in TCRdb, only in-frame clones are kept and a portion is missing. The table has about 270,000 clones, over 80% seen once. This clone occurred a few times. Those who participated ranged in age from about 18 to 89 years and resided in about two dozen US areas. Germline V lookup: CDR1 SEHNR, CDR2 FQNEAQ (reference sequence). The CDR3 has 18 amino acids. The V gene end was trimmed by 0 bases and the J gene end by 0 bases; junction bases not matched to a gene: 9. The TCR sequence derives from a woman between 25 and 40 years old with acute COVID-19. Sequenced: PBMCs or T cells enriched from blood (not recorded which). This chain joins TRBV7-9 and TRBJ1-1; 8 nucleotides agree with TRBD1. The CDR3 sequence: CASSLARGTGQMNTEAFF. The DNA of the CDR3 is TGTGCCAGCAGCTTAGCTAGAGGGACAGGCCAAATGAACACTGAAGCTTTCTTT.